Following are 28 T cell receptor beta chains from one sample sequenced in a study of cytomegalovirus exposure and HLA in healthy donors. 60 Vbeta and 13 Jbeta primers were used in PCR. The table came from immunoSEQ multiplex PCR; TCRdb's copy has only in-frame clones and leaves some out. The data show approximately 140,000 clones, around 86% seen once. The sequenced sample was PBMCs. The receptors stem from a man between 18 and 35 years old in good health and CMV-seronegative.

The rearrangement links TRBV9 to TRBJ2-1; 7 positions agree with TRBD1. This CDR3 region has 15 residues. V lost 3 bases to trimming and J lost 8 bases; unmatched junction nucleotides: 11. Germline V lookup: CDR1 SGDLS, CDR2 YYNGEE. CDR3 region: CASSDGQASLDEQFF. The CDR3 nucleotides read TGTGCCAGCAGCGACGGACAGGCGAGCCTAGATGAGCAGTTCTTC.

V gene TRBV7-6 combines with J gene TRBJ2-7; 8 nucleotides agree with TRBD1. The CDR3 spans 13 residues. CDR1 and CDR2 from the germline V gene are SGHVS and FNYEAQ. V shed 3 bases, J shed 5 bases, and the junction held 3 bases outside the gene matches. The DNA for the CDR3 is TGTGCCAGCAGCTTGGCAGGGGGCCACGAGCAGTACTTC. This translates into CASSLAGGHEQYF. Variable domain in full (rest from reference TRBV7-6 and TRBJ2-7): GAGVSQSPRYKVTKRGQDVALRCDPISGHVSLYWYRQALGQGPEFLTYFNYEAQQDKSGLPNDRFSAERPEGSISTLTIQRTEQRDSAMYRCASSLAGGHEQYFGPGTRLTVT.

The chain couples TRBV7-8 to TRBJ1-2, with TRBD1 matching over 7 bases. V trimming: 3 bases; J trimming: 8 bases; junction bases outside the gene matches: 12. Germline lookup yields CDR1 SGHVS and CDR2 FQNEAQ. The CDR3 consists of 15 residues. The CDR3 bases are TGTGCCAGCAGCTTCGCCCATACAGGGGCGGAGGGCTACACCTTC. Its translation: CASSFAHTGAEGYTF.

The chain has TRBV19 and TRBJ1-2; D may be TRBD1 (6 bases). This CDR3 has 15 residues. CDR1 is LNHDA and CDR2 is SQIVND in the germline V gene (reference sequence). The V end lost 5 bases, the J end lost 0 bases, and 13 bases lay between the germline ends. This chain's CDR3 is CASSPDRTTNYGYTF. The CDR3 nucleotides read TGTGCCAGTAGTCCAGACAGGACGACTAACTATGGCTACACCTTC.

This chain joins TRBV19 and TRBJ2-4; 8 nucleotides line up with TRBD1. This CDR3 region has 14 residues. V gave up 2 bases and J gave up 11 bases; unmatched junction bases: 8. Per germline, CDR1 LNHDA and CDR2 SQIVND (reference sequence). The CDR3 sequence is CASSIKQTGDFQYF. CDR3 sequence (DNA): TGTGCCAGTAGTATAAAGCAGACAGGGGATTTTCAGTACTTC. The variable domain in full, completed from reference TRBV19 and TRBJ2-4, reads DGGITQSPKYLFRKEGQNVTLSCEQNLNHDAMYWYRQDPGQGLRLIYYSQIVNDFQKGDIAEGYSVSREKKESFPLTVTSAQKNPTAFYLCASSIKQTGDFQYFGAGTRLSVL.

The chain combines TRBV11-2 with TRBJ1-3, with 7 positions matching TRBD1. Germline CDR1 SGHAT, CDR2 FQNNGV. CDR3 size: 15 residues. V dropped 5 bases and J dropped 4; count of bases not matched to a gene: 8. CDR3 sequence: CASSQMGTVGNTIYF. The CDR3 DNA follows: TGTGCCAGCAGCCAAATGGGGACAGTCGGAAACACCATATATTTT.

The rearrangement joins TRBV18 to TRBJ2-1; D not resolved. Trimming took off 4 bases at V and 10 bases at J, with 11 bases between the two ends. The CDR3 runs to 12 residues. CDR1 is KGHSH and CDR2 is LQKENI in the germline V gene. CDR3 in amino acids: CASSQFSREQFF. The CDR3 DNA is TGTGCCAGCTCACAATTCTCCAGGGAGCAGTTCTTC.

The chain is built from TRBV19 and TRBJ1-1, with TRBD1 as a possible D gene (5 bases). The germline gives CDR1 LNHDA, CDR2 SQIVND (reference sequence). The CDR3 has 13 amino acids. V was shortened by 5 bases and J by 3 bases, with 10 bases between the two germline ends. CDR3 coding DNA: TGTGCCAGTAGTCAGGGAAAGTACACTGAAGCTTTCTTT. Encoded protein: CASSQGKYTEAFF.

The rearrangement links TRBV7-2 to TRBJ1-3; 9 bases fit TRBD1. The germline V gene encodes CDR1 SGHTA and CDR2 FQGNSA. Losses at the gene ends were 4 bases for V and 0 bases for J; bases not matched to a gene: 10. The CDR3 totals 18 residues. CDR3: CASSYHGGQGASGNTIYF. CDR3 DNA: TGTGCCAGCAGCTATCACGGGGGACAGGGAGCCTCTGGAAACACCATATATTTT.

The chain uses TRBV15 and TRBJ1-2; 7 bases fit TRBD1. CDR1 LNHNV and CDR2 YYDKDF come from the germline V gene (reference sequence). The CDR3 is made up of 17 amino acids. Unmatched junction bases numbered 14, after V lost 0 bases and J lost 7 bases. CDR3 amino acids: CATSREEILIPGGGYTF. The CDR3 bases are TGTGCCACCAGCAGAGAGGAGATTCTTATCCCAGGGGGTGGCTACACCTTC.

This clone was observed a handful of times. The rearrangement joins TRBV30 to TRBJ1-3, with D possibly being TRBD1 (5 bases). The V and J ends lost 5 bases and 0 bases respectively, with 14 bases between them. This CDR3 contains 15 residues. Germline V lookup: CDR1 GTSNPN, CDR2 SVGIG (reference sequence). CDR3 DNA sequence: TGTGCCTGGGGGATCGGGACTAACTCTGGAAACACCATATATTTT. Its protein product is CAWGIGTNSGNTIYF.

The CDR3 nucleotides are TGTGCCAGCAGTTACTTCCCGGGGAGTCACACCGGGGAGCTGTTTTTT. This codes for CASSYFPGSHTGELFF. The chain carries TRBV6-5 and TRBJ2-2, with D tentatively TRBD2 (5 bases). Germline lookup yields CDR1 MNHEY and CDR2 SVGAGI. The CDR3 covers 16 residues. Deletions cut 1 base from V and 3 bases from J, with 12 bases between.

This chain uses TRBV5-1 with TRBJ1-5; tentatively, D is TRBD1 (5 bases). Trimming cost V 1 base and J 0 bases, with 8 bases left between them. Germline assignment: CDR1 SGHRS and CDR2 YFSETQ. The CDR3 extends over 15 amino acids. In nucleotides, the CDR3 is TGCGCCAGCAGCTTGTCAGGGATTAGCAATCAGCCCCAGCATTTT. Amino acids: CASSLSGISNQPQHF.

The chain is built from TRBV28 and TRBJ1-2; D gene unclear. V lost 8 bases to trimming and J lost 4 bases, with 11 bases between them. From germline, CDR1 is MDHEN and CDR2 SYDVKM. The CDR3 sequence is 12 residues long. CDR3 sequence reads: CASVGDGYGYTF. CDR3 DNA: TGTGCCAGCGTAGGAGACGGCTATGGCTACACCTTC.

The rearrangement joins TRBV7-6 to TRBJ1-5; 10 nucleotides match TRBD1. The germline CDR1 and CDR2 sequences are SGHVS and FNYEAQ. The CDR3 contains 15 residues. V dropped 5 bases and J dropped 5; count of bases not matched to a gene: 6. The CDR3 region is CASSVGTGEDQPQHF. The CDR3, as DNA: TGTGCCAGCAGCGTAGGGACAGGGGAAGATCAGCCCCAGCATTTT.

This rearrangement joins TRBV11-2 to TRBJ2-5, with D possibly TRBD2 on 6 matching bases. V lost 1 base to trimming and J lost 5 bases, with 20 bases between them. This CDR3 region has 17 residues. In germline, CDR1 is SGHAT, CDR2 FQNNGV. CDR3 sequence: CASSLGTKGVRRETQYF. CDR3 DNA sequence: TGTGCCAGCAGCTTAGGGACTAAGGGTGTGCGTAGGGAGACCCAGTACTTC.

In this sample, this clone turned up a few times. The rearrangement links TRBV5-6 to TRBJ1-1, with unresolved D. The CDR3 length is 16 residues. Germline V gives CDR1 SGHDT, CDR2 YYEEEE. The germline V and J ends were trimmed by 7 bases and 1 base, with 20 bases remaining between them. CDR3 nucleotides: TGTGCCAGCCCGATCGCCGACTCGAGGGAGAACACTGAAGCTTTCTTT. Its translation is CASPIADSRENTEAFF.

This chain connects TRBV15 to TRBJ2-5, with D unclear. CDR1 and CDR2 (germline): LNHNV, YYDKDF (reference sequence). The germline V and J ends were trimmed by 0 bases and 2 bases, with 13 bases remaining between them. This CDR3 is 16 amino acids long. DNA of the CDR3: TGTGCCACCAGCAGAGATCTTAGTATTGCTCAAGAGACCCAGTACTTC. Encoded protein: CATSRDLSIAQETQYF.

The chain recombines TRBV28 with TRBJ2-5; TRBD1 matches at 8 bases. The length of the CDR3 is 15 residues. Germline values: CDR1 MDHEN, CDR2 SYDVKM. The junction had 10 bases not matched to a gene; V was cut back by 5 bases and J by 5 bases. CDR3 loop: CASSNYQGAHETQYF. In DNA, the CDR3 is TGTGCCAGCAGTAACTATCAGGGGGCGCACGAGACCCAGTACTTC.

V is TRBV28 and J is TRBJ2-7; no clear D gene. The length of the CDR3 is 13 residues. Germline V gene sequence: CDR1 MDHEN, CDR2 SYDVKM. The V gene lost 8 bases and the J gene lost 3 bases, with 14 bases spanning the gap. DNA of the CDR3: TGTGCCAGCCAATACACACCTCTCTACGAGCAGTACTTC. Translating gives CASQYTPLYEQYF. Together with reference TRBV28 and TRBJ2-7, the CDR3 gives the full variable domain: DVKVTQSSRYLVKRTGEKVFLECVQDMDHENMFWYRQDPGLGLRLIYFSYDVKMKEKGDIPEGYSVSREKKERFSLILESASTNQTSMYLCASQYTPLYEQYFGPGTRLTVT.

The genes are TRBV27 and TRBJ2-2, with D tentatively TRBD2 (5 bases). The CDR3 extends over 13 amino acids. Germline values: CDR1 MNHEY, CDR2 SMNVEV (reference sequence). With 4 bases removed from V and 5 bases from J, the gap between germline ends came to 8 bases. The CDR3 bases are TGTGCCAGCAGTTCGGGGTCAACCGGGGAGCTGTTTTTT. Translation: CASSSGSTGELFF.

The chain employs TRBV23-1 and TRBJ1-5, with D unclear. TRBV23-1 is flagged as an ORF with uncertain function. Trimming left V 4 bases short and J 6 bases short, with 10 bases between. The CDR3 loop spans 13 amino acids. CDR3 sequence reads: CASSRGNTQPQHF. The CDR3 nucleotides read TGCGCCAGCAGTCGAGGGAATACTCAGCCCCAGCATTTT.

The genes are TRBV6-5 and TRBJ1-2; a weak D match, TRBD1 (5 bases). Trimming took 2 bases from V and 6 from J, leaving 16 bases between them. CDR1 and CDR2 (germline): MNHEY, SVGAGI. The CDR3 extends over 15 amino acids. The CDR3 protein is CASSYDWGGLNGYTF. The CDR3 region has the DNA TGTGCCAGCAGTTACGACTGGGGGGGGTTAAATGGCTACACCTTC.

This rearrangement joins TRBV11-3 to TRBJ2-7, with 8 positions matching TRBD1. The CDR3 spans 13 residues. Germline CDR1 reads SGHNT; CDR2 reads YENEEA. Trimming took 5 bases from V and 2 from J; bases not matched to a gene: 2. The CDR3 is CASSPQGAYEQYF. CDR3 nucleotide sequence: TGTGCCAGCAGCCCACAGGGGGCCTACGAGCAGTACTTC.

The chain carries TRBV5-1 and TRBJ2-6, with 11 bases that match TRBD1. With V trimmed by 7 bases and J by 2 bases, 5 bases remained unmatched. Germline-derived CDR1 and CDR2 are SGHRS and YFSETQ. The CDR3 sequence is 16 residues long. For the CDR3, the DNA is TGCGCCAGCCATTGGACAGGGGGCACTGGGGCCAACGTCCTGACTTTC. This encodes CASHWTGGTGANVLTF.

The V and J genes are TRBV5-5 and TRBJ1-2, with 10 bases identical to TRBD1. The V gene end was trimmed by 4 bases and the J gene end by 10 bases; junction bases not matched to a gene: 7. Germline lookup yields CDR1 SGHKS and CDR2 YYEKEE (reference sequence). This CDR3 contains 13 residues. CDR3 bases: TGTGCCAGCAGCGGAAGGACAGGGGGGGACTACACCTTC. Translated: CASSGRTGGDYTF.

This rearrangement joins TRBV11-3 to TRBJ2-3; TRBD2 is a possible D gene (6 bases). Trimming took off 1 base at V and 2 bases at J, with 10 bases between the two ends. CDR3 length equals 15 residues. CDR1 SGHNT and CDR2 YENEEA come from the germline V gene. The DNA of the CDR3 is TGTGCCAGCAGCTTAGGGCGGGACTTCACAGATACGCAGTATTTT. As protein: CASSLGRDFTDTQYF.

V and J are TRBV27 and TRBJ1-2; D may be TRBD1 (6 bases). Trimming removed 4 bases at V and 0 bases at J, with 15 bases between. Germline CDR1 MNHEY, CDR2 SMNVEV (reference sequence). The CDR3 loop spans 16 amino acids. The CDR3 loop reads CASSYRTGFTNYGYTF. The CDR3 coding sequence is TGTGCCAGCAGTTATCGAACAGGGTTTACTAACTATGGCTACACCTTC.